Sequencing of this T cell receptor beta chain was carried out in a study of T cell repertoires in cytomegalovirus infection. The wider study: From public TCR beta signatures came an indication of both CMV infection and matching HLA type. Study findings and constraints: HLA-C-restricted, CMV-specific TCR beta clonotypes were dominant ex vivo.

As to this clonotype: The antigen remains unidentified.

MiXCR, applied by TCRdb to the reads, yields one record per CDR3 protein. The data show roughly 500,000 distinct CDR3 sequences, with about 15% seen just once and around 25% held by the top ten. V shed 2 bases and J shed 4 bases, with 3 bases lying between them. This CDR3 has 12 residues. Looked up from germline, CDR1 is ENHRY and CDR2 is SYGVKD. Sequencing input: CD8+ T cells from PBMCs. The genes are TRBV10-3 and TRBJ1-3; D is uncertain. The sequence derives from a human donor in good health (CMV status not recorded). Some clones in this sample may be carry-over from other donors' samples. In DNA, the CDR3 is TGTGCCATCAGTGAGCCGGGAAACACCATATATTTT. It encodes CAISEPGNTIYF.